Each of the 3 T cell receptor beta chains below was sequenced from the same sample in a study of technical replicates of blood from several donors. The protocol was immunoSEQ multiplex PCR, while the TCRdb copy is restricted to in-frame clones and leaves out a portion. The sample carries 45,000 to 65,000 clones, 85% to 95% recorded once. The sample was T cells isolated from PBMCs. The receptors come from a human donor in good health.

The J gene is TRBJ1-1, the V gene TRBV5-5; D perhaps matches TRBD1 (5 bases). This CDR3 is built from 12 residues. V lost 6 bases and J 5 bases, leaving 11 bases between the germline ends. Germline CDR1 and CDR2: SGHKS and YYEKEE (reference sequence). The CDR3 loop is CASTMGGTEAFF. The CDR3 region has the DNA TGTGCCAGCACCATGGGGGGAACTGAAGCTTTCTTT.

V is TRBV7-9 and J is TRBJ1-4, with 8 bases lining up with TRBD1. The CDR3 has 17 amino acids. With V trimmed by 5 bases and J by 0 bases, 8 bases remained unmatched. Germline loops: CDR1 SEHNR, CDR2 FQNEAQ (reference sequence). The CDR3 loop reads CASSPGQGGTTNEKLFF. The CDR3 DNA follows: TGTGCCAGCAGCCCCGGACAGGGAGGTACAACTAATGAAAAACTGTTTTTT.

The V gene is TRBV5-1, the J gene TRBJ2-7; 8 bases are shared with TRBD1. The CDR3 spans 15 residues. Trimming removed 3 bases from V and 4 bases from J; junction bases left unmatched: 9. Germline CDR1 and CDR2: SGHRS and YFSETQ. The CDR3 bases are TGCGCCAGCAGCTGGGCTCAGGGGGCGTTGTACGAGCAGTACTTC. It yields the protein CASSWAQGALYEQYF.